This record concerns one T cell receptor beta chain sequence. Its cognate antigen has yet to be identified. No much larger clone exists at a distance of one base, and base qualities are not known. For deep sequencing, PBMC libraries mostly used about 0.45 ug of input genomic DNA, with six replicates for each sample. TCRbeta libraries were prepared with the immunoSEQ hsTCRbeta kit according to the manufacturer's instructions. An Illumina NovaSeq 6000 S4 flow cell was used to sequence the final libraries, which had first been combined to 3 nM. The paper's processing steps were these. The immunoSEQ Analyzer was used for raw data preprocessing and quality control. The analysis was limited to productive rearrangements, and each clonotype was defined by a unique CDR3 amino acid sequence. Repertoire clonality was estimated as the Gini-Simpson index, which was computed with the R package tcR. Student's t test was used to compare Gini indices, while Pearson correlation assessed associations with tumor size change. What TCRdb holds here is the immuneACCESS table cut down to in-frame rearrangements. Part of the clones is not present; checked against another copy, under half of the missing clones reflect an unresolved V gene, and the others are unexplained. V and J calls and clone size are given by that table; D and trimming were obtained from the DNA. In all, the sample holds 15,000 or so clones, and around three fifths of those were seen once. The top ten clones comprise roughly 3.1% of the sample.

The data are from a study of neoadjuvant anti-PD-1 for oral cavity cancer (dated by TCRdb to the early 2020s). Context from the whole study: Before curative-intent surgical resection, most patients were given three to four biweekly doses of nivolumab at 3 mg/kg. A fourth nivolumab dose was given around day 43 to patients without progression, and definitive surgical resection was performed in those patients on days 50-56. Responders were defined as patients with complete response, partial response or stable disease by RECIST 1.1; non-responders were defined as patients with progression. The parent correlative cohort had about 11 patients and a response rate of 25% to 35%. Broader findings and caveats from the paper: Higher pretreatment blood Treg/Th17 ratios correlated with both higher pretreatment blood TCRbeta clonality and lower post-treatment tumor TCRbeta clonality. TCR analyses included only three patients per response group, and the authors called for larger cohorts for validation. After neoadjuvant nivolumab, non-responders showed significantly higher T cell clonality (Gini index) in PBMCs than responders did.

The meaning of the sample's time point label: before neoadjuvant nivolumab. None of the patients had received prior systemic or radiation treatment, and all were newly diagnosed with stage II-IVA oral cavity squamous cell carcinoma. The cohort was composed of patients with HPV-negative, locally advanced oral cavity squamous cell carcinoma. Peripheral blood mononuclear cells were analyzed directly and were not maintained or expanded in culture. Samples came from a longitudinal correlative study of a single-arm phase II trial of neoadjuvant nivolumab in oral cavity squamous cell carcinoma. Subject-matched pre- and post-treatment PBMCs and tumors from three responders and three non-responders underwent genomic DNA-based TCRbeta sequencing. Peripheral blood mononuclear cells were collected before nivolumab treatment and were collected again after treatment, at the time of surgery. Genomic DNA was isolated from PBMCs using the Maxwell RSC DNA from Cells kit.

The germline V gene (reference sequence) supplies CDR1 MNHEY and CDR2 SMNVEV. V is shortened by 6 bases, J by 1 base, and the region joining them spans 9 bases. From cysteine to phenylalanine, the CDR3 is 13 amino acids long. Only CDR3 DNA remains: 39 bases, in frame from the first base. Sequencing was performed on PBMCs, taken before nivolumab (anti-PD-1) treatment. The chain is assembled from TRBV27 and TRBJ1-2; TRBD1 is a possible D gene, resting on 5 matching bases. The source is a person aged 40-85 years with oral cavity squamous cell carcinoma. Here the CDR3 is given as CASSPGFNYGYTF. The nucleotide sequence reads TGTGCCAGCAGCCCAGGGTTTAACTATGGCTACACCTTC.